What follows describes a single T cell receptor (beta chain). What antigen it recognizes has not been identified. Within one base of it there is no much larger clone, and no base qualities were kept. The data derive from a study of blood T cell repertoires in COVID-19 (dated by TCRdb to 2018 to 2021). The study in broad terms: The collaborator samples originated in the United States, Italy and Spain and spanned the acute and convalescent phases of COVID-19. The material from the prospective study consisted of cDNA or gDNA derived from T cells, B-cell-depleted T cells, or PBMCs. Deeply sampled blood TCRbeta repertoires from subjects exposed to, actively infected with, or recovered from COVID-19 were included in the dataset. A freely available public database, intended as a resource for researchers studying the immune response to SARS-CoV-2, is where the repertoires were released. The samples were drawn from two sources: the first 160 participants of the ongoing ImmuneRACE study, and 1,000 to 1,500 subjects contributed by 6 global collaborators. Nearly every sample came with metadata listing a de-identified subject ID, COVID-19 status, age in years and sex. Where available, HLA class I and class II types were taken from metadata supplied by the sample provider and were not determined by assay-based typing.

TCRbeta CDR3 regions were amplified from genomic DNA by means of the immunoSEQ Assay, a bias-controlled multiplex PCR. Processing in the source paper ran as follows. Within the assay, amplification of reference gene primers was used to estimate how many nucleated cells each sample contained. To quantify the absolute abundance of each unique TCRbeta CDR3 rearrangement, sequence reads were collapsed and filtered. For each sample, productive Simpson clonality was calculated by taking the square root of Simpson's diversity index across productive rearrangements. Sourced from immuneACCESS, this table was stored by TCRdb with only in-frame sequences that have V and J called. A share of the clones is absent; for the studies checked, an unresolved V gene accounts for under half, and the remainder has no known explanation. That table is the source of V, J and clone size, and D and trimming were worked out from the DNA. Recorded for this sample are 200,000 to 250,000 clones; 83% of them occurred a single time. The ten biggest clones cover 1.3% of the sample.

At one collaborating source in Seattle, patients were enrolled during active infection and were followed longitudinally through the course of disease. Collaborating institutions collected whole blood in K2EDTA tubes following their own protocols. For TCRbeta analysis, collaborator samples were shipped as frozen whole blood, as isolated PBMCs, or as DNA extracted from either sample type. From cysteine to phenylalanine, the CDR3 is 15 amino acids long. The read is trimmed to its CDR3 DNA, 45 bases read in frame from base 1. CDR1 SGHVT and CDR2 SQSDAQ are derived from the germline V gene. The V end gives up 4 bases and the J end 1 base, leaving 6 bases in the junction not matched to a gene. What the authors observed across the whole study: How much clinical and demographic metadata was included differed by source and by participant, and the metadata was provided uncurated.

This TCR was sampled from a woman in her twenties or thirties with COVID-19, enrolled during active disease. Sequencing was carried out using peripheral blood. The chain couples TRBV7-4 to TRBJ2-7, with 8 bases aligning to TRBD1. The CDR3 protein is CASSSTGVISYEQYF. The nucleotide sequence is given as TGTGCCAGCAGCTCGACAGGGGTCATATCCTACGAGCAGTACTTC.